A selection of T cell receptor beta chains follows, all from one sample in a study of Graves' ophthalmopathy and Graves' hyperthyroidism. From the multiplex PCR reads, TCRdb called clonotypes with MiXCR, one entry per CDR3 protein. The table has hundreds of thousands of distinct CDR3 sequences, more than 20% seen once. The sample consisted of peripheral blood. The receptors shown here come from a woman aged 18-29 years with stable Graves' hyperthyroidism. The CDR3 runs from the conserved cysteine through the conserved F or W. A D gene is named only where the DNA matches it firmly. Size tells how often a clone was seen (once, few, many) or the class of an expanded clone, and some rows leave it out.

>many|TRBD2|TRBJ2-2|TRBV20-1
CSARPGLAGGENTGELFF
TGCAGTGCTAGACCCGGACTAGCGGGAGGGGAGAACACCGGGGAGCTGTTTTTT
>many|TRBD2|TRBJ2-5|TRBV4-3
CASSQLPGTSGQETQYF
TGCGCCAGCAGCCAATTACCCGGGACTAGCGGACAAGAGACCCAGTACTTC
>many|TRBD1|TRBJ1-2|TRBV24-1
CATSDTRQGYGYTF
TGTGCCACCAGTGACACACGACAGGGCTATGGCTACACCTTC
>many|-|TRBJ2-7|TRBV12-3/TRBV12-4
CASSLPGSGEQYF
TGTGCCAGCAGTTTGCCGGGATCAGGCGAGCAGTACTTC
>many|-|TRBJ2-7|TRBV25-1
CASSAVLLESSSYEQYF
TGTGCCAGCAGTGCTGTACTTCTGGAGAGCAGCTCCTACGAGCAGTACTTC
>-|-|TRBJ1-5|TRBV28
CASSLGRQFNQPQHF
TGTGCCAGCAGTTTAGGAAGGCAGTTCAATCAGCCCCAGCATTTT
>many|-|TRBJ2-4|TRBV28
CASVGTGAKNIQYF
TGTGCCAGCGTAGGAACAGGGGCCAAAAACATTCAGTACTTC
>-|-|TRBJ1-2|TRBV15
CATSRGQGDGYTF
TGTGCCACCAGCAGAGGCCAGGGCGATGGCTACACCTTC
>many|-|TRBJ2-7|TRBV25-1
CASSVGGVRAEQYF
TGTGCCAGCAGTGTAGGAGGGGTAAGAGCCGAGCAGTACTTC
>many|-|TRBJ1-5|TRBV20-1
CSARDPLGGNQPQHF
TGCAGTGCTAGAGATCCTCTAGGAGGCAATCAGCCCCAGCATTTT
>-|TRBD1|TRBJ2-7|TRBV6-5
CANSYYRGTSPSYKQYF
TGTGCCAACAGTTACTACAGGGGTACCTCGCCCTCCTACAAGCAGTACTTC
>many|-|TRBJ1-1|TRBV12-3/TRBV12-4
CASRMTVMNTEAFF
TGTGCCAGCAGGATGACGGTGATGAACACTGAAGCTTTCTTT
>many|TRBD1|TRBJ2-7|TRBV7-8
CASSRGQRPSYEQYF
TGTGCCAGCAGCAGGGGACAGCGACCCTCCTACGAGCAGTACTTC
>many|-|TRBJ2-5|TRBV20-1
CSAPVAIQETQYF
TGCAGTGCTCCCGTGGCTATCCAAGAGACCCAGTACTTC
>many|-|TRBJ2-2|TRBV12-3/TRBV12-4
CASSQVDTGELFF
TGTGCCAGCAGTCAGGTGGACACCGGGGAGCTGTTTTTT
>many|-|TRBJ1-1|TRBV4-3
CASSQVRTAGTEAFF
TGCGCCAGCAGCCAAGTAAGGACAGCGGGGACTGAAGCTTTCTTT